Below are 10 T cell receptor beta chains sequenced from a single sample in a study of identical twins listed by TCRdb under 2016. Receptors were amplified or captured by 5' RACE. For sequencing, an Illumina HiSeq 2000 was employed. The public reads were reprocessed in TCRdb via fastp at Q25 and MiXCR, keeping in-frame beta chains. Each CDR3 protein gets just one entry, which takes the most common genes and DNA from the rows behind it. The sample table records about 470,000 distinct CDR3 sequences; roughly 24% of these occur just once. 2.9% of the sample is taken by the ten largest. These data were also reused for a study on T cells expressing NK-cell markers.

The sequencing input was CD4+ T cells sorted from blood. Every receptor here comes from a woman aged 18-29 years in good health.

This clonotype showed up just a few times. The chain is built from TRBV20-1 and TRBJ1-2, with 7 bases aligning to TRBD1. Per the germline V gene, CDR1 is DFQATT and CDR2 is SNEGSKA (reference sequence). This CDR3 contains 14 residues. V was pared by 6 bases and J by 14 bases, with 21 bases of the junction left unmatched. CDR3 in DNA: TGCAGTGCCGATTCTTCAGGGGGGCGAAGGTTGGATACCTTC. Translation: CSADSSGGRRLDTF.

This clonotype was observed a handful of times. The rearrangement links TRBV5-1 to TRBJ2-3, with a tentative D call TRBD2 (6 bases). Germline loops: CDR1 SGHRS, CDR2 YFSETQ. V gave up 0 bases and J gave up 3 bases, with 14 bases separating them. This CDR3 is built from 16 residues. The CDR3 nucleotides are TGCGCCAGCAGCTTGGGGAGGGACCAACTAACAGATACGCAGTATTTT. The encoded protein is CASSLGRDQLTDTQYF.

This chain connects TRBV25-1 to TRBJ2-5, with a tentative D call TRBD2 (5 bases). V was cut by 8 bases and J by 2 bases, with 15 bases left in between. CDR3 length equals 14 residues. Germline-derived CDR1 and CDR2 are MGHDK and SYGVNS. CDR3 residues: CASAELGPQETQYF. CDR3 sequence (DNA): TGTGCCAGCGCCGAACTAGGACCTCAAGAGACCCAGTACTTC.

At least ten counts were recorded for this clonotype. The chain carries TRBV29-1 and TRBJ1-3, with 8 bases that match TRBD1. Germline V gene lookup returns CDR1 SQVTM and CDR2 ANQGSEA. The CDR3 contains 13 residues. Trimming at V came to 7 bases and at J to 0 bases, leaving 2 bases not matched to a gene. DNA for the CDR3: TGCAGCGCCCAGGGGGCCTCTGGAAACACCATATATTTT. Translating gives CSAQGASGNTIYF.

This clonotype was counted a few times. CDR3 sequence: CASVTVAGSSYEQYF. The CDR3 nucleotides read TGTGCCAGCGTAACCGTAGCGGGCAGCTCCTACGAGCAGTACTTC. The chain combines TRBV28 with TRBJ2-7, with 7 bases aligning to TRBD2. Germline V gene data show CDR1 as MDHEN and CDR2 as SYDVKM. With V trimmed by 8 bases and J by 0 bases, 10 bases remained unmatched. CDR3 length: 15 residues.

The CDR3 coding sequence is TGTGCCAGCAGCCCGCGACAGGGGTCTGGGGCCAACGTCCTGACTTTC. Protein product: CASSPRQGSGANVLTF. The chain links TRBV7-2 to TRBJ2-6; 8 positions agree with TRBD1. Germline V gives CDR1 SGHTA, CDR2 FQGNSA. Losses at the gene ends were 5 bases for V and 1 base for J; bases not matched to a gene: 4. The CDR3 length is 16 residues.

This sequence joins TRBV12-3 or TRBV12-4 and TRBJ2-1; 8 nucleotides match TRBD2. V lost 1 base to trimming and J lost 9 bases; unmatched junction nucleotides: 8. CDR3 length equals 15 residues. CDR3: CASSLDGRARREQFF. The CDR3 DNA reads as TGTGCCAGCAGTTTAGACGGGAGGGCCCGGCGTGAGCAGTTCTTC.

This rearrangement joins TRBV19 to TRBJ2-3; 8 bases map to TRBD2. With V trimmed by 4 bases and J by 6 bases, 21 bases remained unmatched. This CDR3 is 19 amino acids long. CDR1 LNHDA and CDR2 SQIVND come from the germline V gene (reference sequence). The CDR3 here is CASSTRGGAGEAVFDTQYF. CDR3 coding DNA: TGTGCCAGTAGTACTCGAGGTGGAGCGGGAGAGGCCGTGTTTGATACGCAGTATTTT.

This clonotype was recorded a few times. The chain is built from TRBV7-2 and TRBJ2-3; TRBD2 agrees at 12 bases. Unmatched junction bases numbered 7, after V lost 5 bases and J lost 1 base. The CDR3 runs to 17 residues. CDR1 SGHTA and CDR2 FQGNSA come from the germline V gene. The CDR3 nucleotides read TGTGCCAGCAGCCCCCGACTAGCGGGAGTGGGCACAGATACGCAGTATTTT. Translated: CASSPRLAGVGTDTQYF.

This chain uses TRBV12-3 or TRBV12-4 with TRBJ1-1; TRBD1 matches at 9 bases. The V gene end was trimmed by 4 bases and the J gene end by 9 bases; junction bases not matched to a gene: 6. The length of the CDR3 is 13 residues. CDR3 in amino acids: CASSSWDRVKAFF. In DNA form, the CDR3 reads TGTGCCAGCAGTTCTTGGGACAGGGTAAAAGCTTTCTTT.